The text below deals with one T cell receptor (beta chain). Its target is not known. cDNA serving as the sequencing template came from extracted, reverse transcribed RNA. Clones were read by immunoSEQ multiplex PCR, and TCRdb kept only the in-frame ones, dropping some. The repertoire holds roughly 200,000 clones, with roughly two fifths as singletons. Treatment specified: oral pan-JAK inhibitor, 5-10 mg twice daily. The study team obtained lesional scalp punch biopsies and peripheral blood from alopecia areata patients. The sample belongs to a study of CD8+ T cells in alopecia areata. This CDR3 spans 16 amino acids. Looked up from germline, CDR1 is MNHEY and CDR2 is SMNVEV (reference sequence). The V and J ends lost 6 bases and 6 bases respectively, with 23 bases between them. General study results and limits: Many of the expanded lesional clones endured in scalp and blood while on tofacitinib. Scalp clonality decreased significantly with tofacitinib, and so did expanded CD8+ clones among the top 100.

The sequencing used CD4+ T cells sorted from blood, collected around week 34, from a patient treated with tofacitinib. This chain connects TRBV27 to TRBJ1-2; D unresolved. The clonotype originates from a human donor with alopecia areata. The CDR3 reads CASSDNNYLGTDGYTF. The CDR3 DNA is TGTGCCAGCAGCGACAATAATTACCTGGGTACGGATGGCTACACCTTC.